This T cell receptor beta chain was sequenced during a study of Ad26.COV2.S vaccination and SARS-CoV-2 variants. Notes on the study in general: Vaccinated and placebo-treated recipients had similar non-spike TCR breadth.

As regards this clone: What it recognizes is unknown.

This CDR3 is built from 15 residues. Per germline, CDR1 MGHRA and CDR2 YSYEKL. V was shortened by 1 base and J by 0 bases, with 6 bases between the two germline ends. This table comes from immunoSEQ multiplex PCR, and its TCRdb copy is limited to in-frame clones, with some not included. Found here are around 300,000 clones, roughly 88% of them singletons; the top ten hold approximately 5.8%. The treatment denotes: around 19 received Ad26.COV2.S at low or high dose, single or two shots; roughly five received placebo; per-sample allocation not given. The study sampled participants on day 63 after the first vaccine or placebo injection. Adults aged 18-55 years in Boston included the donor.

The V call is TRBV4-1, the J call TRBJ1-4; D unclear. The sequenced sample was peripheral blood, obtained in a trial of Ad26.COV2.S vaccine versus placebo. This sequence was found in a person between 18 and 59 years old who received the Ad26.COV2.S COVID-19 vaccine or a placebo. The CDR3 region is CASSQAFATNEKLFF. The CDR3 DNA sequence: TGCGCCAGCAGCCAAGCTTTTGCAACTAATGAAAAACTGTTTTTT.